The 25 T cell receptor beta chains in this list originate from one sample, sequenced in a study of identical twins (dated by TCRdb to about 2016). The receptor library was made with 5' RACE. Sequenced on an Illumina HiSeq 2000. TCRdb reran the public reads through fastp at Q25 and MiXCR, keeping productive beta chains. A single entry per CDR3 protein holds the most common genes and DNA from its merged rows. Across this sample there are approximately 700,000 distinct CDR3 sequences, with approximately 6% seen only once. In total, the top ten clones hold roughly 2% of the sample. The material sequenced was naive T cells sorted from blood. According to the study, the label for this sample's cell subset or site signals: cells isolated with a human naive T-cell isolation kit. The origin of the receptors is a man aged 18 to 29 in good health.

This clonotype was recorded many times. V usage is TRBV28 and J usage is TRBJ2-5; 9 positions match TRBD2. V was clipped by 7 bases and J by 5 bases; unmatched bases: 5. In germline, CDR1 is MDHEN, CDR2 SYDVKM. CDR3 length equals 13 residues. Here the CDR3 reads CASTLAGVETQYF. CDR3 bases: TGTGCCAGCACATTAGCGGGAGTGGAGACCCAGTACTTC. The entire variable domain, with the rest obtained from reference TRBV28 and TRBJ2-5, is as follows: DVKVTQSSRYLVKRTGEKVFLECVQDMDHENMFWYRQDPGLGLRLIYFSYDVKMKEKGDIPEGYSVSREKKERFSLILESASTNQTSMYLCASTLAGVETQYFGPGTRLLVL.

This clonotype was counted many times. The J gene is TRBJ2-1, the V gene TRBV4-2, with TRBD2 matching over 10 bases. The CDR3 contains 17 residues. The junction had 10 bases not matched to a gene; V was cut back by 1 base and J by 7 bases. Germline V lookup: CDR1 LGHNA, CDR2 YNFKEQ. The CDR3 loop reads CASSQASLAGEVNEQFF. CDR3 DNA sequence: TGTGCCAGCAGCCAAGCGTCGCTAGCGGGAGAGGTGAATGAGCAGTTCTTC.

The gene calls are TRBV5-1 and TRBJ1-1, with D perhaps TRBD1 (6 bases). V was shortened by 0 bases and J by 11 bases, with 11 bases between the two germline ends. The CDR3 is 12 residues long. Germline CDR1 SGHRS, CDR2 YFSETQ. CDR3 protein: CASSLAGGAAFF. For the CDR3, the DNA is TGCGCCAGCAGCTTGGCGGGGGGCGCGGCTTTCTTT.

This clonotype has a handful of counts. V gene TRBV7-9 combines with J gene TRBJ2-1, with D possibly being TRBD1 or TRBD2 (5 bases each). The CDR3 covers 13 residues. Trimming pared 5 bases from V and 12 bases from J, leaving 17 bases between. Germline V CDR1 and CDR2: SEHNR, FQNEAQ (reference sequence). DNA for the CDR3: TGTGCCAGCAGCCAACCTCCGGGGCGGTGGCAGTTCTTC. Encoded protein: CASSQPPGRWQFF. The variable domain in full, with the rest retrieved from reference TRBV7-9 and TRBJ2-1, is DTGVSQNPRHKITKRGQNVTFRCDPISEHNRLYWYRQTLGQGPEFLTYFQNEAQLEKSRLLSDRFSAERPKGSFSTLEIQRTEQGDSAMYLCASSQPPGRWQFFGPGTRLTVL.

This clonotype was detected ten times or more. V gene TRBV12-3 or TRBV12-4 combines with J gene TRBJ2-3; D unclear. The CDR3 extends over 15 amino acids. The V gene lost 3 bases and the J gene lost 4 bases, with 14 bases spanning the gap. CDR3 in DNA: TGTGCCAGCAGTTTGAATAGCCATCGCCCAGATACGCAGTATTTT. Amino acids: CASSLNSHRPDTQYF.

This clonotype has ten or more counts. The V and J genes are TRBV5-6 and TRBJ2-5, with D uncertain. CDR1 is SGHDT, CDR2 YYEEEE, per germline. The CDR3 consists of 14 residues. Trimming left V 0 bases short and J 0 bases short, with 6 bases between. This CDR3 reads CASSLAGNQETQYF. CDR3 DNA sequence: TGTGCCAGCAGCTTGGCCGGAAACCAAGAGACCCAGTACTTC.

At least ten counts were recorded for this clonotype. In nucleotides, the CDR3 is TGTGCCAGCAGATCTGTGGGAGGTGAGCAGTTCTTC. Residues: CASRSVGGEQFF. V and J are TRBV27 and TRBJ2-1; TRBD2 is a possible D gene (6 bases). The V and J ends lost 6 bases and 9 bases respectively, with 12 bases between them. From germline, CDR1 is MNHEY and CDR2 SMNVEV (reference sequence). The CDR3 has 12 amino acids.

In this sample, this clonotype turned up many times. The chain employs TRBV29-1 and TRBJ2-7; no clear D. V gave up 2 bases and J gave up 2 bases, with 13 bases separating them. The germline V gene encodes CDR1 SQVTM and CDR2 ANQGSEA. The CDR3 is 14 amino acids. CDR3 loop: CSVETQLRTYEQYF. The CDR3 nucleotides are TGCAGCGTTGAAACACAGCTACGAACCTACGAGCAGTACTTC.

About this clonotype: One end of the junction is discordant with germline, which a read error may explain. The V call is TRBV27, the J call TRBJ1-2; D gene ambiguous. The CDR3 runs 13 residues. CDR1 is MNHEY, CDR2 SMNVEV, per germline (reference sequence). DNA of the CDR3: TGTGCCAGCAGCCAATCTCGGCTCTATGGCTACATCTTC. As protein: CASSQSRLYGYIF.

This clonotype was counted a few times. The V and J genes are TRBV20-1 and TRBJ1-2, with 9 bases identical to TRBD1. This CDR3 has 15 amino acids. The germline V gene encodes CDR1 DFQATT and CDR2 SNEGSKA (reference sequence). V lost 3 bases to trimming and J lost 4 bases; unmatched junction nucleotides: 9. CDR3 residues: CSARERQGDGYGYTF. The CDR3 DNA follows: TGCAGTGCTAGGGAAAGACAGGGGGACGGCTATGGCTACACCTTC.

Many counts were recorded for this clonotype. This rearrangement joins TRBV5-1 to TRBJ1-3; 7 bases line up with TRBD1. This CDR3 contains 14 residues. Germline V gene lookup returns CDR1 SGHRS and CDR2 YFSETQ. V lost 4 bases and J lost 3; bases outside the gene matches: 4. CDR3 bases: TGCGCCAGCAGCCCGGGACAGCGTGGAAACACCATATATTTT. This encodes CASSPGQRGNTIYF.

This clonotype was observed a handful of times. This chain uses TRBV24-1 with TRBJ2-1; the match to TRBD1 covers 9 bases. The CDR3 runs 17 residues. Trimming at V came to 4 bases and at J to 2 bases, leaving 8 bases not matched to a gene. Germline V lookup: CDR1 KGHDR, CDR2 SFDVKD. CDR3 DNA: TGTGCCACCAGTGACGCCGGACAGGGGACGGCCTACAATGAGCAGTTCTTC. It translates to CATSDAGQGTAYNEQFF.

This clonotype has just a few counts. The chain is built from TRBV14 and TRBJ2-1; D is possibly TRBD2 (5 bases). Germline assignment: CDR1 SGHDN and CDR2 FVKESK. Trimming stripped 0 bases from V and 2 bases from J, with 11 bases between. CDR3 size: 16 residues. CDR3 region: CASSQERGLPYNEQFF. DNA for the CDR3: TGTGCCAGCAGCCAAGAACGCGGGCTACCCTACAATGAGCAGTTCTTC.

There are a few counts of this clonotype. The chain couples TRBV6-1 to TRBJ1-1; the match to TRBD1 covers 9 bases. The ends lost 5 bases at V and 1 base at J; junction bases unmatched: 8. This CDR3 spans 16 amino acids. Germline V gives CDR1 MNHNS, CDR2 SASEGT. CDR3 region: CASSPRTGEPNTEAFF. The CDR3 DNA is TGTGCCAGCAGTCCAAGGACAGGGGAACCGAACACTGAAGCTTTCTTT.

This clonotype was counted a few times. Here the CDR3 DNA reads TGCAGTGCTAGGGATAATTCGGGGGGCGAGCAGTACTTC. Protein sequence: CSARDNSGGEQYF. The chain recombines TRBV20-1 with TRBJ2-7, with 7 bases identical to TRBD2. J gave up 6 bases and V 3 bases, and 8 bases lay outside the gene matches. CDR3 length: 13 residues. The germline V gene encodes CDR1 DFQATT and CDR2 SNEGSKA (reference sequence).

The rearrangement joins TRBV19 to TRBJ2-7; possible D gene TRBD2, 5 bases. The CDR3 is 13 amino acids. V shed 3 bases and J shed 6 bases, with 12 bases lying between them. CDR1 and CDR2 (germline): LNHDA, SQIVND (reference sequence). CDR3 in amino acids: CASSIKLGIEQYV. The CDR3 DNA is TGTGCCAGTAGTATTAAACTAGGAATCGAGCAGTACGTC.

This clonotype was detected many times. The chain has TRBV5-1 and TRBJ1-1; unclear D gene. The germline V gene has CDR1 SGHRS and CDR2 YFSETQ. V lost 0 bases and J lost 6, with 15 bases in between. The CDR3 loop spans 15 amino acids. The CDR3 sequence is CASSLDGRNSAEAFF. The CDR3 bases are TGCGCCAGCAGCTTGGATGGGCGGAATAGCGCTGAAGCTTTCTTT.

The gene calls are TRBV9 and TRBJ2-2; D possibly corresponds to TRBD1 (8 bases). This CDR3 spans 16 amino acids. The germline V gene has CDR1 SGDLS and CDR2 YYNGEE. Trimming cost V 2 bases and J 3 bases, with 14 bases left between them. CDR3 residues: CASSVRQGRDTGELFF. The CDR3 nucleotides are TGTGCCAGCAGCGTCAGACAGGGGAGGGACACCGGGGAGCTGTTTTTT.

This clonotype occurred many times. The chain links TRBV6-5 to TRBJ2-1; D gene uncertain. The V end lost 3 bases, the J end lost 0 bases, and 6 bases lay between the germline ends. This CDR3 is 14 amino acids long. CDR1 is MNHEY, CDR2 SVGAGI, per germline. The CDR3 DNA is TGTGCCAGCAGTTATCTCAGCTCCTACAATGAGCAGTTCTTC. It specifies CASSYLSSYNEQFF.

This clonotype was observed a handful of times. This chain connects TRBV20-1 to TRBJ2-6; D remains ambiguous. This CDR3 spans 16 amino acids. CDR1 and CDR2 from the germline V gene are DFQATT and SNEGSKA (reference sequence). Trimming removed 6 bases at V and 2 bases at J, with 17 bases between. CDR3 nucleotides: TGCAGTGCCAGTGGCCCTTCACGGACTGGGGCCAACGTCCTGACTTTC. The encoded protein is CSASGPSRTGANVLTF.

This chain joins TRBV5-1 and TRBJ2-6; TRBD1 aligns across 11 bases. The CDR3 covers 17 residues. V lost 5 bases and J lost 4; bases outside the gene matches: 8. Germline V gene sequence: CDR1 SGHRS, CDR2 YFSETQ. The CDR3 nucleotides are TGCGCCAGCAGGACAGGACAGGGGGCCTCCGGGGCCAACGTCCTGACTTTC. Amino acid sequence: CASRTGQGASGANVLTF.

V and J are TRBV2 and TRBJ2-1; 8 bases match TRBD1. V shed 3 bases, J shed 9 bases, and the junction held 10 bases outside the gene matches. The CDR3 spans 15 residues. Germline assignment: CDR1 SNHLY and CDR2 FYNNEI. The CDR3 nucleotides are TGTGCCAGCAGTGACATGACAGGGGAAGATCTTGAGCAGTTCTTC. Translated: CASSDMTGEDLEQFF.

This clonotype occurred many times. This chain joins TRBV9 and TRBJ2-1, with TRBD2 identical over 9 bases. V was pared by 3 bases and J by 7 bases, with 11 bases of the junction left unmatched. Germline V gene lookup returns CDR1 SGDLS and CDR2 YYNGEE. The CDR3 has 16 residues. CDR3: CASSATTSGIPNEQFF. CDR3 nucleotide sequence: TGTGCCAGCAGCGCGACGACTAGCGGCATACCTAATGAGCAGTTCTTC.

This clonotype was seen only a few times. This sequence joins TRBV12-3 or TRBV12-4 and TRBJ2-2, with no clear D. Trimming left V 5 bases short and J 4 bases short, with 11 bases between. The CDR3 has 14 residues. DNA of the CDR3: TGTGCCAGCAGTCGTATCATTTCCACCGGGGAGCTGTTTTTT. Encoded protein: CASSRIISTGELFF.

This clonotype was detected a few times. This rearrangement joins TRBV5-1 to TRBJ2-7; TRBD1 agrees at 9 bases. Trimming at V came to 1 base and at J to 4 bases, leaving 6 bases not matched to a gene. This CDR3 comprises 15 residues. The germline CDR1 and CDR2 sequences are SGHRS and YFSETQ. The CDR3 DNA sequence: TGCGCCAGCAGCTTGTTGGACAGGGGACATTACGAGCAGTACTTC. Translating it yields CASSLLDRGHYEQYF.